This T cell receptor (beta chain) was sequenced during a study of shared clonotypes between healthy human individuals. Data came from immunoSEQ multiplex PCR; TCRdb stores just in-frame clones and leaves some out. The sample shows nearly 1,000,000 clones, less than 85% of them seen only once. Study findings and constraints: Donor clonotype sharing was expected to depend on sequencing depth. Estimated richness values were generally larger in naive subsets than in memory subsets.

With regard to this clone: The antigen remains unidentified.

CDR1 and CDR2 (germline): SGHNT, YYREEE (reference sequence). The CDR3 consists of 18 residues. V shed 4 bases, J shed 2 bases, and the junction held 11 bases outside the gene matches. Sequenced: memory CD4+ T cells sorted from blood. Subset reported: CD45RA-negative fraction. The receptor comes from a man aged 18 to 35 in good health. This sequence joins TRBV5-4 and TRBJ2-5; TRBD2 aligns across 13 bases. Here the CDR3 DNA reads TGTGCCAGCAGCCTCCTTGGACTAGCGGGAGCGATACAAGAGACCCAGTACTTC. Encoded protein: CASSLLGLAGAIQETQYF.